The 8 T cell receptor beta chains below all came from one sample that was sequenced in a study of cytomegalovirus exposure and HLA in healthy donors. PCR used 60 Vbeta primers and 13 Jbeta primers. Method: immunoSEQ multiplex PCR; TCRdb's copy keeps in-frame clones and lacks some. Of roughly 100,000 clones listed, 75% to 80% are singletons. The sample taken for sequencing was PBMCs. These receptors all come from a man between 60 and 70 years old in good health and CMV-seropositive.

This chain links TRBV5-1 with TRBJ1-3; D is undetermined. The CDR3 sequence is 12 residues long. V was cut by 5 bases and J by 2 bases, with 5 bases left in between. Germline loops: CDR1 SGHRS, CDR2 YFSETQ. The chain's CDR3 is CASSLPGNTIYF. The CDR3 region has the DNA TGCGCCAGCAGTCTCCCTGGAAACACCATATATTTT.

This chain connects TRBV7-9 to TRBJ2-1; tentatively, D is TRBD1 (6 bases). The V gene's germline CDR1 is SEHNR and CDR2 FQNEAQ (reference sequence). CDR3 length: 12 residues. V lost 5 bases, J lost 10 bases, and 12 bases lay in between. CDR3 residues: CASSLGTPEQFF. The CDR3 nucleotides are TGTGCCAGCAGCCTCGGGACACCCGAGCAGTTCTTC.

The rearrangement joins TRBV30 to TRBJ2-5; 8 bases are a match to TRBD2. V shed 5 bases and J 4 bases; nucleotides not matched to a gene: 9. This CDR3 has 14 residues. From germline, CDR1 is GTSNPN and CDR2 SVGIG (reference sequence). The DNA of the CDR3 is TGTGCCTGGTCCGGGACTAGTGGTGGAGAGACCCAGTACTTC. Translating gives CAWSGTSGGETQYF.

The V gene is TRBV7-2, the J gene TRBJ2-5; D not certain. CDR1 is SGHTA and CDR2 is FQGNSA in the germline V gene. V was cut by 3 bases and J by 4 bases, with 12 bases left in between. The CDR3 spans 14 residues. The CDR3, as DNA: TGTGCCAGCAGCTTCTGGGCGCCTCTAGAGACCCAGTACTTC. It codes for CASSFWAPLETQYF. The complete variable domain, with remaining parts taken from reference TRBV7-2 and TRBJ2-5, reads GAGVSQSPSNKVTEKGKDVELRCDPISGHTALYWYRQSLGQGLEFLIYFQGNSAPDKSGLPSDRFSAERTGGSVSTLTIQRTQQEDSAVYLCASSFWAPLETQYFGPGTRLLVL.

Comments on this clone: This sample includes further DNA sequences coding for the same CDR3. The V call is TRBV4-3, the J call TRBJ1-1; TRBD1 matches at 7 bases. This CDR3 region has 15 residues. Trimming removed 2 bases from V and 1 base from J; junction bases left unmatched: 4. Germline CDR1 is LGHNA and CDR2 is YSLEER. CDR3 DNA sequence: TGCGCCAGCAGCCAATTAGACAGGGCGAACACTGAAGCTTTCTTT. It is translated as CASSQLDRANTEAFF.

This clone was recorded only once. This chain links TRBV6-5 with TRBJ1-2; 11 bases are shared with TRBD1. Losses at the gene ends were 2 bases for V and 3 bases for J; bases not matched to a gene: 2. Germline V CDR1 and CDR2: MNHEY, SVGAGI. This CDR3 region has 15 residues. CDR3 sequence (DNA): TGTGCCAGCAGTTACGGACAGGGGGCTCACTATGGCTACACCTTC. This encodes CASSYGQGAHYGYTF.

V is TRBV9 and J is TRBJ2-5; TRBD2 might be the D (5 bases). CDR3 length: 14 amino acids. Trimming stripped 2 bases from V and 5 bases from J, with 13 bases between. CDR1 and CDR2 (germline): SGDLS, YYNGEE. The CDR3 sequence is CASSVDESGETQYF. In nucleotides, the CDR3 is TGTGCCAGCAGCGTCGACGAGTCGGGGGAGACCCAGTACTTC.

This clone showed up just once. This chain links TRBV7-3 with TRBJ2-3; maybe TRBD2 (6 bases). Per germline, CDR1 SGHTA and CDR2 FQGTGA. The V end was cut by 5 bases, the J end by 3 bases, with 15 bases between. This CDR3 region has 15 residues. Here the CDR3 reads CASSPYGAGTDTQYF. The CDR3 region has the DNA TGTGCCAGCAGCCCCTATGGGGCGGGGACAGATACGCAGTATTTT. Full variable domain (remainder filled in from reference TRBV7-3 and TRBJ2-3): GAGVSQTPSNKVTEKGKYVELRCDPISGHTALYWYRQSLGQGPEFLIYFQGTGAADDSGLPNDRFFAVRPEGSVSTLKIQRTERGDSAVYLCASSPYGAGTDTQYFGPGTRLTVL.